The rows below give T cell receptor beta chains drawn from one sample of a study of blood T cell repertoires in COVID-19. Profiling relied on immunoSEQ multiplex PCR, and the TCRdb table lists in-frame clones only, not all of them. The top ten hold around 25% of the sample, which has about 92,000 clones, around three quarters seen once. What was sequenced was peripheral blood. These receptors came from an older woman in a cohort sampled during active or convalescent COVID-19. CDR3s include the opening cysteine and the closing phenylalanine or tryptophan. Not all rows give a size; the values are once, few, many and, for expanded clones, a class.

J: TRBJ2-6
size: NA
V: TRBV7-2
CDR3: CASTGGTGYSGANVLTF

J: TRBJ1-2
size: few
V: TRBV4-2
CDR3: CASSQEIQGAGYGYTF

J: TRBJ1-1
size: NA
V: TRBV6-5
CDR3: CASSRQGALGTEAFF

J: TRBJ1-1
size: NA
V: TRBV6-5
CDR3: CASMRHRNTEAFF

J: TRBJ1-4
size: few
V: TRBV7-8
CDR3: CASSLTGGATYEKLFF

J: TRBJ2-5
size: NA
V: TRBV3-1/TRBV3-2
CDR3: CASSQAGAGLTRETQYF

J: TRBJ2-7
size: few
V: TRBV12-3/TRBV12-4
CDR3: CASRSQGGLWQYF

J: TRBJ2-2
size: few
V: TRBV30
CDR3: CAWSEGDRGPTGELFF

J: TRBJ2-5
size: NA
V: TRBV3-1/TRBV3-2
CDR3: CASSQAKETQYF

J: TRBJ2-5
size: NA
V: TRBV5-5
CDR3: CASSLALEETQYF

J: TRBJ2-1
size: NA
V: TRBV5-1
CDR3: CASSNILAGGTYNEQFF

J: TRBJ2-2
size: once
V: TRBV7-9
CDR3: CASSVLANTGELFF

J: TRBJ1-1
size: NA
V: TRBV5-4
CDR3: CASSKQENTEAFF

J: TRBJ2-7
size: NA
V: TRBV19
CDR3: CASSLDRDPNYEQYF

J: TRBJ2-3
size: NA
V: TRBV3-1/TRBV3-2
CDR3: CASSPDIGTQYF

J: TRBJ2-6
size: NA
V: TRBV7-2
CDR3: CASSLDGGNRGANVLTF

J: TRBJ2-3
size: few
V: TRBV7-8
CDR3: CASSVSGDLTDTQYF

J: TRBJ1-6
size: NA
V: TRBV2
CDR3: CASRGQRVSSPLHF

J: TRBJ2-3
size: NA
V: TRBV11-3
CDR3: CASSPNRGTDTQYF

J: TRBJ2-3
size: NA
V: TRBV2
CDR3: CASSEDRQATDTQYF

J: TRBJ1-5
size: many
V: TRBV7-8
CDR3: CASSQDRGHSQPQHF

J: TRBJ2-2
size: many
V: TRBV7-9
CDR3: CASSLVVGRGSGELFF

J: TRBJ2-1
size: once
V: TRBV4-2
CDR3: CASSQQPLASTRSGNEQFF

J: TRBJ2-5
size: NA
V: TRBV7-3
CDR3: CASSLGTSGGVLRETQYF

J: TRBJ2-5
size: NA
V: TRBV12-5
CDR3: CASGFGETQYF

J: TRBJ2-7
size: medium-sized
V: TRBV4-1
CDR3: CASSQDLTRYEQYF

J: TRBJ1-2
size: few
V: TRBV28
CDR3: CASSSGGVNYGYTF

J: TRBJ2-1
size: NA
V: TRBV11-2
CDR3: CASSRGTYNEQFF

J: TRBJ1-2
size: NA
V: TRBV10-2
CDR3: CASGDIANYGYTF

J: TRBJ2-3
size: NA
V: TRBV4-1
CDR3: CASSLTLLSDTQYF

J: TRBJ2-5
size: few
V: TRBV6-2/TRBV6-3
CDR3: CASSPASGLQETQYF

J: TRBJ2-2
size: NA
V: TRBV5-1
CDR3: CASGPGRWNTGELFF

J: TRBJ2-7
size: NA
V: TRBV7-9
CDR3: CASSYQGYEQYF

J: TRBJ2-2
size: NA
V: TRBV2
CDR3: CASSDRLANTGELFF

J: TRBJ1-1
size: NA
V: TRBV7-2
CDR3: CASSLVRTGGGEAFF

J: TRBJ2-4
size: NA
V: TRBV10-3
CDR3: CAISLDISGIQYF

J: TRBJ2-1
size: NA
V: TRBV19
CDR3: CASSSGTPSYNEQFF

J: TRBJ1-2
size: NA
V: TRBV7-2
CDR3: CASSQSVGGHYGYTF

J: TRBJ2-7
size: NA
V: TRBV2
CDR3: CASTGTGGSYEQYF

J: TRBJ2-3
size: once
V: TRBV5-1
CDR3: CASSIKGGSTDTQYF

J: TRBJ2-1
size: NA
V: TRBV19
CDR3: CASSIDSSGYNEQFF

J: TRBJ1-2
size: few
V: TRBV19
CDR3: CASSIGQGNYGYTF

J: TRBJ2-7
size: NA
V: TRBV19
CDR3: CAVGQGYYEQYF

J: TRBJ2-2
size: NA
V: TRBV25-1
CDR3: CASSARTGRAGELFF

J: TRBJ2-5
size: NA
V: TRBV5-4
CDR3: CASSQLAGRETQYF

J: TRBJ2-5
size: NA
V: TRBV18
CDR3: CASSPTGVRETQYF

J: TRBJ1-5
size: few
V: TRBV7-9
CDR3: CASSFAVMGDRVNQPQHF

J: TRBJ1-3
size: NA
V: TRBV29-1
CDR3: CSAQTGSGNTIYF

J: TRBJ1-1
size: NA
V: TRBV6-5
CDR3: CASKRGRNTEAFF